What follows describes a single T cell receptor beta chain. Its antigen is not identified. This specimen comes from a study of cytomegalovirus exposure and HLA in healthy donors. PCR amplification relied on 60 Vbeta primers (plus 13 Jbeta primers). The assay was immunoSEQ multiplex PCR, and TCRdb's table has in-frame clones only and misses some. The sample includes around 40,000 clones. Notes on the study in general: For most TCR beta V segments, an earlier analysis put the productive rate at about 87% or about 30% of the time. The study flagged some 170 TCR beta chains as cytomegalovirus-associated. Around 18,000 TCR beta sequences were associated with HLA alleles at 0.05 false discovery rate in a later analysis. Information on immune exposure was restricted to one variable (CMV serostatus).

The V and J ends lost 7 bases and 2 bases, in that order; junction bases with no gene match: 6. This CDR3 contains 14 residues. Germline V lookup: CDR1 MNHNS, CDR2 SASEGT. This TCR derives from a man between 40 and 49 years old in good health and CMV-seropositive. Sequences were obtained from PBMCs. The V and J genes are TRBV6-1 and TRBJ1-2; 8 nucleotides line up with TRBD1. As DNA, the CDR3 is TGTGCCAGCAATCCGGGACAGGCGAACTATGGCTACACCTTC. It codes for CASNPGQANYGYTF.